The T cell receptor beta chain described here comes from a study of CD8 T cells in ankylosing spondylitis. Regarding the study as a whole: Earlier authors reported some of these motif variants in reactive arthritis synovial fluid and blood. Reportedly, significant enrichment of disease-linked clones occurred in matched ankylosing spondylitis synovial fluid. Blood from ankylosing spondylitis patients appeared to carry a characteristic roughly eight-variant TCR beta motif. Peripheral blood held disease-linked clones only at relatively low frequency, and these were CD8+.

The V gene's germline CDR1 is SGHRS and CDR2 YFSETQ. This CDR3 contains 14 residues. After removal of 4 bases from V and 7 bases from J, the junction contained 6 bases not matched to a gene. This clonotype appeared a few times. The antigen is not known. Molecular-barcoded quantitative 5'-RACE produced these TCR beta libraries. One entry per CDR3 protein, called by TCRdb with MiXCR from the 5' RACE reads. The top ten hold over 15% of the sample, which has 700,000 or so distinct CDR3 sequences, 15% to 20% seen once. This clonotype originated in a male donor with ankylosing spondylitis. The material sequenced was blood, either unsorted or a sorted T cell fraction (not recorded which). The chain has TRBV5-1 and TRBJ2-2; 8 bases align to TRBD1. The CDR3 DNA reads TGCGCCAGCAGCCTCGACAGGGGCCACGGGGAGCTGTTTTTT. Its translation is CASSLDRGHGELFF.